This TCR beta chain was recorded in a study of T cell responses to AZD1222 COVID-19 vaccine. General study findings and limits: Mapped onto spike, vaccine-associated CD4 TCRs spanned it and were dominant at 160-218 and 743-854. Repertoires were sampled only after the peak T cell response. Two doses of AZD1222 preceded a rise in Spike-specific TCR breadth and depth. Reports indicate that nearly half of spike-specific TCRs are directed at unmutated variant regions.

Note on this clone: What it recognizes is unknown.

Generated by immunoSEQ multiplex PCR, the TCRdb table keeps only in-frame clones and is missing some. This repertoire shows approximately 100,000 clones, roughly 90% found once; its top ten account for 2.8%. Per the germline V gene, CDR1 is KGHSH and CDR2 is LQKENI. With 3 bases removed from V and 7 bases from J, the gap between germline ends came to 13 bases. The length of the CDR3 is 15 residues. The specimen comprised peripheral blood, sampled on day 0 of MenACWY control vaccination. The V gene is TRBV18, the J gene TRBJ1-6, with a possible D match to TRBD1 (6 bases). This receptor was taken from an adult in good health. Here the CDR3 reads CASSPQQGDNSPLHF. In DNA, the CDR3 is TGTGCCAGCTCACCCCAACAGGGCGACAATTCACCCCTCCACTTT.